These T cell receptor beta chains were read from a single sample in a study of shared clonotypes between healthy human individuals. TCRdb keeps only in-frame clones here, not all; method: immunoSEQ multiplex PCR. The sample contains under 1,900,000 clones, about 98.5% of which appear only once. The sequencing sample was made of naive CD4+ T cells sorted from blood. The receptors originated from a man aged 25-45 years in good health. Each CDR3 is given with its conserved first and last residue. Fields, in order: V gene, clone size, J gene, CDR3 protein. The size entry is marked missing in some rows and otherwise reads once, few, many or a size class.

TRBV18	NA	TRBJ2-3	CASSPRLAGGEGTQYF
TRBV7-9	NA	TRBJ2-1	CASSTTSGSYNEQFF
TRBV28	NA	TRBJ2-1	CASHRAEFNEQFF
TRBV11-2	NA	TRBJ2-3	CASRLLPRDSSTDTQYF
TRBV11-1	NA	TRBJ1-1	CASSLGQGWNTEAFF
TRBV19	NA	TRBJ2-7	CARGGTSGRKYEQYF
TRBV11-2	NA	TRBJ2-7	CASSTQQGAGEQYF
TRBV4-1	NA	TRBJ2-7	CASSPNGGPREQYF
TRBV5-1	once	TRBJ2-4	CASSFRGENIQYF
TRBV9	NA	TRBJ2-7	CASSVAPRGSYEQYF
TRBV5-4	NA	TRBJ1-2	CASSPDRGYGYTF
TRBV6-1	NA	TRBJ1-5	CASSEAFDQPQHF
TRBV19	NA	TRBJ2-7	CASSPAASSYEQYF
TRBV6-5	NA	TRBJ1-1	CASSYSFLDSNTEAFF
TRBV7-3	NA	TRBJ2-7	CASSLGTSGKPPSSYEQYF
TRBV9	NA	TRBJ2-7	CASSVEGTSGYEQYF
TRBV29-1	NA	TRBJ2-7	CSAGASGSTYEQYF
TRBV9	NA	TRBJ1-5	CASSVRQPQHF
TRBV10-1	NA	TRBJ2-3	CASSESGQGKDTQYF
TRBV4-1	NA	TRBJ1-2	CASSPPLTPGYTF
TRBV7-2	NA	TRBJ2-1	CASSLDRGRNEQFF
TRBV28	NA	TRBJ1-5	CASSLNMDTRSFKPQHF
TRBV2	NA	TRBJ1-2	CASSDQGAWYGYTF
TRBV9	NA	TRBJ2-7	CASSVGPRDSNEQYF
TRBV6-6	NA	TRBJ2-1	CASTTSGSAPHNEQFF
TRBV5-4	NA	TRBJ2-7	CASSLAAGGPKEQYF
TRBV28	NA	TRBJ2-7	CASSLPRGSSYEQYF
TRBV6-6	NA	TRBJ2-5	CASSYRSAGRGETQYF
TRBV6-6	NA	TRBJ2-4	CASSYFRENIQYF
TRBV5-1	NA	TRBJ1-2	CASSEMQGFSGYTF
TRBV5-1	NA	TRBJ2-7	CASSLIGQAGGEQYF
TRBV28	NA	TRBJ2-7	CASSTGGACYF
TRBV5-1	NA	TRBJ2-3	CASSPQQDTQYF
TRBV5-1	NA	TRBJ2-7	CASSLGRGGPGGEQYF
TRBV27	NA	TRBJ2-1	CASSMRSEGAFNEQFF
TRBV19	NA	TRBJ2-2	CASTKTSGNTGELFF
TRBV11-3	NA	TRBJ2-3	CASSLRLAGDSDTQYF
TRBV7-6	NA	TRBJ2-5	CASSFARGQGVYF
TRBV11-3	NA	TRBJ2-1	CASSSANEQFF
TRBV19	NA	TRBJ1-5	CASNLDRGSNQPQHF
TRBV6-6	NA	TRBJ2-3	CASSWRLDTQYF
TRBV7-8	NA	TRBJ2-7	CASSLVASGRISEQYF
TRBV18	NA	TRBJ2-7	CASSPVLGIYEQYF
TRBV5-6	NA	TRBJ2-4	CASSLYVGGSGYF
TRBV5-1	NA	TRBJ2-7	CASSSPAGAVSHEQYF
TRBV29-1	NA	TRBJ2-7	CSALTTGTGHRGQYF
TRBV5-1	NA	TRBJ2-5	CASSLVVSGQETQYF